This TCR beta chain was documented in a study of T cells after yellow fever vaccination. TCRdb independently ran MiXCR on the 5' RACE reads; one entry per CDR3 protein. Of about 250,000 distinct CDR3 sequences in the sample, more than 3.5% are singletons; the top ten hold under 20%. This clonotype was seen ten or more times. The sample in question was PBMCs, obtained 15 days after the yellow fever booster vaccination. The TCR comes from a man aged 18 to 29 who received the YFV17D yellow fever vaccine.

DNA of the CDR3: TGCAGCGTTGAGTTCCAGCGGGGGCACAATGAGCAGTTCTTC. Residues: CSVEFQRGHNEQFF. The chain is built from TRBV29-1 and TRBJ2-1, with 8 nucleotides matching TRBD2. The V segment lost 3 bases and the J segment 5 bases; nucleotides outside the gene matches: 6. Germline assignment: CDR1 SQVTM and CDR2 ANQGSEA. This CDR3 is 14 amino acids long.